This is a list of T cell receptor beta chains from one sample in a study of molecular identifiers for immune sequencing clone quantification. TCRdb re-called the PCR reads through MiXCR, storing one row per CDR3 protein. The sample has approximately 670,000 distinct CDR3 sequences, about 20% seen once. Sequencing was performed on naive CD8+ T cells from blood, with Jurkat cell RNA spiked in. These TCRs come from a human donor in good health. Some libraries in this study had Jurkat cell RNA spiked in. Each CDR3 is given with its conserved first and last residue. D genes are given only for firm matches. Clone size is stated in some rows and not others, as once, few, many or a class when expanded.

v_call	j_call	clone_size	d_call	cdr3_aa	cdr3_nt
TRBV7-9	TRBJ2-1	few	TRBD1	CASSPGNRGGDEQFF	TGTGCCAGCAGCCCTGGAAACAGGGGCGGTGATGAGCAGTTCTTC
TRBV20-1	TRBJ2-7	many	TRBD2	CSARMSSGGLSYEQYF	TGCAGTGCTAGGATGAGCAGCGGGGGCCTCTCCTACGAGCAGTACTTC
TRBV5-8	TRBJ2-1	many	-	CASTRPGLLYNEQFF	TGTGCCAGCACCCGGCCGGGACTTCTCTACAATGAGCAGTTCTTC
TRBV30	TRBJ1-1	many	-	CAWSSGGETEAFF	TGTGCCTGGAGTTCCGGGGGCGAAACTGAAGCTTTCTTT
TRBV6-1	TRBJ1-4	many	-	CASSEGTYREKLFF	TGTGCCAGCAGTGAGGGGACTTATCGGGAAAAACTGTTTTTT
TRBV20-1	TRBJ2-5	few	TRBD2	CSATYPSGGQETQYF	TGCAGTGCTACCTATCCTAGCGGGGGGCAAGAGACCCAGTACTTC
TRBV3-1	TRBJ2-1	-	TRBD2	CASSQVITGTSPVVGEQFF	TGTGCCAGCAGCCAAGTTATCACCGGGACTAGCCCCGTAGTAGGTGAGCAGTTCTTC
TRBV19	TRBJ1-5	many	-	CASSISSNQPQHF	TGTGCCAGTAGTATTTCGAGCAATCAGCCCCAGCATTTT
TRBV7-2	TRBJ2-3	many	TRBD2	CASSSTGLVSPVDTQYF	TGTGCCAGCAGCTCAACGGGACTAGTCTCCCCCGTAGATACGCAGTATTTT
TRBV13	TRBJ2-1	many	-	CASSSQAGVGPPIEQFF	TGTGCCAGCAGCTCCCAAGCCGGCGTCGGGCCCCCGATTGAGCAGTTCTTC
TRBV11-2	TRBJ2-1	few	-	CASSLGSIAYNEQFF	TGTGCCAGCAGCTTGGGCTCAATCGCATACAATGAGCAGTTCTTC
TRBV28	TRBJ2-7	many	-	CASSRNSSPNSYEQYF	TGTGCCAGCAGCCGTAACAGCTCCCCAAACTCCTACGAGCAGTACTTC
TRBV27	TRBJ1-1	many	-	CASSLGSGTEAFF	TGTGCCAGCAGTTTAGGCAGTGGAACTGAAGCTTTCTTT
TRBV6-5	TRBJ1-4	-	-	CASRSGEGEKLFF	TGTGCCAGCAGGTCGGGGGAAGGCGAAAAACTGTTTTTT
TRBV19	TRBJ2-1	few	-	CASSTKGRGSNNEQFF	TGTGCCAGTAGTACCAAGGGTAGGGGCTCGAACAATGAGCAGTTCTTC
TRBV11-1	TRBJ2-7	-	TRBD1	CASSLGAVDRGGEQYF	TGTGCCAGCAGCTTAGGAGCGGTGGACAGGGGGGGAGAGCAGTACTTC
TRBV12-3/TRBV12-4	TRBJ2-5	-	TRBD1	CASSPTDRAWETQYF	TGTGCCAGCAGTCCCACCGACAGGGCATGGGAGACCCAGTACTTC
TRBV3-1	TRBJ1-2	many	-	CASSRNTPYQYGYTF	TGTGCCAGCAGCCGAAATACCCCGTATCAGTATGGCTACACCTTC
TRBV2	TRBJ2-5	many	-	CASSEKVAVETQYF	TGTGCCAGCAGTGAAAAGGTCGCGGTAGAGACCCAGTACTTC
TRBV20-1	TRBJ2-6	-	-	CSPRGGANVLTF	TGCAGCCCTCGCGGGGGGGCCAACGTCCTGACTTTC
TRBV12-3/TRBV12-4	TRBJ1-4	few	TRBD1	CASSPRGRVGEKLFF	TGTGCCAGCAGTCCAAGGGGGCGCGTCGGTGAAAAACTGTTTTTT
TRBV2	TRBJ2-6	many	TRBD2	CASRVAGGTGANVLTF	TGTGCCAGCAGGGTAGCGGGAGGCACGGGGGCCAACGTCCTGACTTTC
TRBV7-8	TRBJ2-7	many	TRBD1	CASSGSRRGQGPIEQYF	TGTGCCAGCAGCGGTAGTCGCCGGGGACAGGGGCCGATCGAGCAGTACTTC
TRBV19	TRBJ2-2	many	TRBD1	CASSPGTGVAGELFF	TGTGCCAGTAGTCCGGGGACAGGGGTTGCCGGGGAGCTGTTTTTT
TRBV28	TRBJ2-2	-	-	CASSSVLANPAGTGELFF	TGTGCCAGCTCTTCTGTCTTAGCGAACCCGGCGGGCACCGGGGAGCTGTTTTTT
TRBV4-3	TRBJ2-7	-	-	CASSRSRALSYEQYF	TGCGCCAGCAGCCGGAGCAGGGCCCTCTCCTACGAGCAGTACTTC